This T cell receptor (beta chain) was observed in a study of identifying expanded T cells in peripheral blood. General study findings and limits: Clone count variance between approximately two-week samples rose with total template count.

Method: immunoSEQ multiplex PCR; TCRdb's copy keeps in-frame clones and lacks some. The table lists around 130,000 clones, about 86% of them singletons. This clone showed up just a few times. Its antigen is still unknown. No infections or other immune events were documented during collection. Germline V gene sequence: CDR1 MNHNS, CDR2 SASEGT. V lost 6 bases to trimming and J lost 5 bases; unmatched junction nucleotides: 3. The CDR3 spans 13 residues. The sequence derives from a person between 18 and 69 years old in good health. The sample was blood. The chain employs TRBV6-1 and TRBJ1-5; 8 nucleotides match TRBD1. CDR3 nucleotides: TGTGCCAGCAGCAAACAGGGGGATCAGCCCCAGCATTTT. It yields the protein CASSKQGDQPQHF.